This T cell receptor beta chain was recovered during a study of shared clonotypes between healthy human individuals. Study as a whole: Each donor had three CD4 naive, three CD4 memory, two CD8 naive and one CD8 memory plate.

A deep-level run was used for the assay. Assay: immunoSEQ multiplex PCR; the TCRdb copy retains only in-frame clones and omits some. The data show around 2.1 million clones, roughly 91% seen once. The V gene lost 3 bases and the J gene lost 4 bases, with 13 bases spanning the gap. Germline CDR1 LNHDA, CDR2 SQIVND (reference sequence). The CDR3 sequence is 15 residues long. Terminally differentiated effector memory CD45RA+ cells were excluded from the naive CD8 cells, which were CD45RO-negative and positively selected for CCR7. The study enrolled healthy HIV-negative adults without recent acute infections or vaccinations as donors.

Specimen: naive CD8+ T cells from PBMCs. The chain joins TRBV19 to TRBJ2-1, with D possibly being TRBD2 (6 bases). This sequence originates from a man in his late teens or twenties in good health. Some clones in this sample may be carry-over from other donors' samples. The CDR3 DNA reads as TGTGCCAGTAGTATCTCTCTAGCGCCATACAATGAGCAGTTCTTC. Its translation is CASSISLAPYNEQFF.